These 22 T cell receptor beta chains were sequenced from one sample in a study of CD8 T cells in Susac syndrome. Random hexamers were used to reverse transcribe the RNA input (about 0.5 to 1 ug). TCRdb re-analysed the immunoSEQ multiplex PCR reads in MiXCR, keeping a single row per CDR3 protein. The sample lists some 150,000 distinct CDR3 sequences; about 93% were seen once. The specimen was CD8+ T cells from PBMCs. The receptor set was obtained from a human donor in good health.

The chain is built from TRBV7-3 and TRBJ2-1; D unclear. Germline-derived CDR1 and CDR2 are SGHTA and FQGTGA. The CDR3 is made up of 13 amino acids. Trimming stripped 6 bases from V and 13 bases from J, with 19 bases between. CDR3 nucleotide sequence: TGTGCCAGCAGGACCCACTCAGCAGGAGAACAGTTCTTC. Encoded protein: CASRTHSAGEQFF.

The J gene is TRBJ2-3, the V gene TRBV4-2, with 7 bases aligning to TRBD2. The CDR3 is 14 residues long. The germline CDR1 and CDR2 sequences are LGHNA and YNFKEQ. J lost 5 bases, V lost 1 base, and 3 bases had no gene match. This CDR3 is CASSQVGRGDTQYF. The CDR3 DNA is TGTGCCAGCAGCCAAGTGGGGAGGGGAGATACGCAGTATTTT.

This rearrangement joins TRBV9 to TRBJ2-3, with D unclear. CDR1 and CDR2 (germline): SGDLS, YYNGEE. V lost 7 bases and J lost 4, with 7 bases in between. The CDR3 runs to 11 residues. In DNA, the CDR3 is TGTGCCAGCCTGCCCCCAGATACGCAGTATTTT. Translation: CASLPPDTQYF. The full variable domain, rest sourced from reference TRBV9 and TRBJ2-3, is DSGVTQTPKHLITATGQRVTLRCSPRSGDLSVYWYQQSLDQGLQFLIQYYNGEERAKGNILERFSAQQFPDLHSELNLSSLELGDSALYFCASLPPDTQYFGPGTRLTVL.

V and J are TRBV14 and TRBJ1-1, with D unclear. CDR1 and CDR2 (germline): SGHDN, FVKESK. The CDR3 spans 13 residues. Trimming took off 4 bases at V and 1 base at J, with 7 bases between the two ends. In DNA form, the CDR3 reads TGTGCCAGCAGCCCCTTATCGAACACTGAAGCTTTCTTT. Amino acids: CASSPLSNTEAFF.

The V call is TRBV29-1, the J call TRBJ2-7; D is ambiguous. V was shortened by 5 bases and J by 1 base, with 9 bases between the two germline ends. The germline CDR1 and CDR2 sequences are SQVTM and ANQGSEA. The CDR3 is made up of 12 amino acids. CDR3 nucleotides: TGCAGCGTTCTGCTGCCATCCTACGAGCAGTACTTC. It translates to CSVLLPSYEQYF.

J is TRBJ2-5 and V is TRBV6-2 or TRBV6-3; tentative D call: TRBD2 (6 bases). The CDR3 runs 15 residues. From germline, CDR1 is MNHEY and CDR2 SVGEGT. V dropped 5 bases and J dropped 5 bases, with 18 bases sitting between them. CDR3 nucleotides: TGTGCCAGCAGTCTTGACGGGAGTGAAAAGGAGACCCAGTACTTC. It yields the protein CASSLDGSEKETQYF.

A few counts support this clonotype. The V gene is TRBV27, the J gene TRBJ2-1; D is unclear. This CDR3 contains 12 residues. Germline V gene lookup returns CDR1 MNHEY and CDR2 SMNVEV (reference sequence). V lost 5 bases and J lost 10, with 12 bases in between. The CDR3 loop is CASSPWDGEQFF. As DNA, the CDR3 is TGTGCCAGCAGTCCCTGGGATGGAGAGCAGTTCTTC.

This clonotype came up once. J is TRBJ1-5 and V is TRBV23-1; D ambiguous. TRBV23-1 is placed among ORFs of uncertain function. The V end lost 1 base, the J end lost 0 bases, and 13 bases lay between the germline ends. CDR3 size: 17 residues. CDR3 nucleotide sequence: TGCGCCAGCAGTCAATGGCCCCCCGAGGTTAGCAATCAGCCCCAGCATTTT. It specifies CASSQWPPEVSNQPQHF.

The chain employs TRBV3-1 and TRBJ2-1; D remains ambiguous. CDR1 and CDR2 (germline): LGHDT, YNNKEL (reference sequence). The V and J ends lost 4 bases and 12 bases respectively, with 16 bases between them. This CDR3 is built from 13 residues. This chain's CDR3 is CASSPPVGLVQFF. Written as DNA, the CDR3 is TGTGCCAGCAGCCCGCCGGTGGGCCTTGTGCAGTTCTTC.

This clonotype was detected a few times. The J gene is TRBJ2-7, the V gene TRBV29-1, with a tentative D call TRBD1 (5 bases). Trimming took off 8 bases at V and 2 bases at J, with 13 bases between the two ends. The CDR3 has 12 residues. CDR1 is SQVTM, CDR2 ANQGSEA, per germline. CDR3 coding DNA: TGCAGCATGCTTGGGGCAGCCTACGAGCAGTACTTC. Its translation: CSMLGAAYEQYF.

This rearrangement joins TRBV9 to TRBJ2-1; the D gene is possibly TRBD2 (5 bases). Germline V CDR1 and CDR2: SGDLS, YYNGEE. The V gene lost 6 bases and the J gene lost 3 bases, with 16 bases spanning the gap. The length of the CDR3 is 15 residues. The CDR3 is CASTDPRAGYNEQFF. For the CDR3, the DNA is TGTGCCAGCACGGATCCGCGGGCCGGCTACAATGAGCAGTTCTTC.

The chain uses TRBV20-1 and TRBJ2-1; no clear D gene. Trimming left V 2 bases short and J 4 bases short, with 21 bases between. Germline CDR1 and CDR2: DFQATT and SNEGSKA (reference sequence). This CDR3 comprises 17 residues. Here the CDR3 reads CSARITLSGSLYNEQFF. Written as DNA, the CDR3 is TGCAGTGCTAGAATCACCCTGTCGGGTAGTTTATACAATGAGCAGTTCTTC.

The chain links TRBV9 to TRBJ2-7; D remains ambiguous. The germline CDR1 and CDR2 sequences are SGDLS and YYNGEE. V was clipped by 0 bases and J by 2 bases, with 12 bases between them. This CDR3 has 15 residues. The CDR3 nucleotides read TGTGCCAGCAGCGTAGGTGTGGAACCCACCTACGAGCAGTACTTC. Translation: CASSVGVEPTYEQYF. The variable domain in full, with the rest retrieved from reference TRBV9 and TRBJ2-7, is DSGVTQTPKHLITATGQRVTLRCSPRSGDLSVYWYQQSLDQGLQFLIQYYNGEERAKGNILERFSAQQFPDLHSELNLSSLELGDSALYFCASSVGVEPTYEQYFGPGTRLTVT.

The chain is built from TRBV29-1 and TRBJ1-2; tentative D call: TRBD1 (5 bases). CDR1 is SQVTM and CDR2 is ANQGSEA in the germline V gene. Trimming removed 7 bases at V and 8 bases at J, with 17 bases between. The CDR3 totals 12 residues. CDR3 coding DNA: TGCAGCGGGCAGGGAGGGTCAGGGGGCTACACCTTC. Protein product: CSGQGGSGGYTF.

The chain joins TRBV4-3 to TRBJ1-1; a weak D match, TRBD1 (6 bases). V lost 6 bases and J 4 bases, leaving 12 bases between the germline ends. This CDR3 region has 13 residues. CDR1 and CDR2 (germline): LGHNA, YSLEER. DNA of the CDR3: TGCGCCAGCAGGATACTACAGGGCACTGAAGCTTTCTTT. As protein: CASRILQGTEAFF.

This chain connects TRBV28 to TRBJ1-2; the match to TRBD1 covers 10 bases. Germline V gene sequence: CDR1 MDHEN, CDR2 SYDVKM. The CDR3 runs 15 residues. J lost 5 bases, V lost 5 bases, and 8 bases had no gene match. The CDR3 nucleotides read TGTGCCAGCAGTGGAGGGACAGGGGAGAAGTATGGCTACACCTTC. Protein: CASSGGTGEKYGYTF.

This chain connects TRBV20-1 to TRBJ2-3; the D call may be TRBD1 or TRBD2 (5 bases each). CDR1 and CDR2 (germline): DFQATT, SNEGSKA (reference sequence). This CDR3 spans 15 amino acids. V was clipped by 6 bases and J by 2 bases, with 18 bases between them. CDR3 DNA: TGCAGTGCCCCTAGAGGGGTACCCATCACAGATACGCAGTATTTT. Amino acids: CSAPRGVPITDTQYF.

This chain uses TRBV6-5 with TRBJ2-7; 7 bases fit TRBD1. This CDR3 region has 15 residues. V dropped 7 bases and J dropped 0; count of bases not matched to a gene: 9. Germline assignment: CDR1 MNHEY and CDR2 SVGAGI. The CDR3 is CASTIGRDSSYEQYF. The DNA for the CDR3 is TGTGCCAGCACCATCGGCCGGGACAGCTCCTACGAGCAGTACTTC.

J is TRBJ1-5 and V is TRBV20-1; no clear D. The V end was cut by 1 base, the J end by 0 bases, with 7 bases between. Germline loops: CDR1 DFQATT, CDR2 SNEGSKA (reference sequence). CDR3 length equals 14 residues. DNA of the CDR3: TGCAGTGCTAGAGGACGGGATAGCAATCAGCCCCAGCATTTT. It specifies CSARGRDSNQPQHF.

The genes are TRBV29-1 and TRBJ2-1; 9 bases agree with TRBD2. This CDR3 contains 16 residues. J was trimmed by 1 base and V by 7 bases; bases with no gene match: 11. CDR1 is SQVTM, CDR2 ANQGSEA, per germline. The CDR3 DNA sequence: TGCAGCGCTCCATTGTCGAGCGGGAGGTCCTACAATGAGCAGTTCTTC. This translates into CSAPLSSGRSYNEQFF.

V usage is TRBV7-9 and J usage is TRBJ2-1; the D gene is possibly TRBD2 (5 bases). Germline V gives CDR1 SEHNR, CDR2 FQNEAQ (reference sequence). The CDR3 is 15 amino acids. V shed 5 bases and J shed 0 bases, with 11 bases lying between them. The CDR3 DNA sequence: TGTGCCAGCAGCCGCGGGTACAGCTCCTACAATGAGCAGTTCTTC. It codes for CASSRGYSSYNEQFF.

CDR3: CASSTGTSGSGEQFF. Written as DNA, the CDR3 is TGTGCCAGCAGTACCGGGACTAGCGGGAGCGGTGAGCAGTTCTTC. This chain joins TRBV27 and TRBJ2-1; 14 bases are shared with TRBD2. The CDR3 has 15 residues. Per the germline V gene, CDR1 is MNHEY and CDR2 is SMNVEV (reference sequence). Germline trimming cut 5 bases from V and 9 bases from J; bases unmatched to any gene: 6.